These T cell receptor beta chains were read from a single sample in a study of cytomegalovirus exposure and HLA in healthy donors. Measured with immunoSEQ multiplex PCR; TCRdb has only the in-frame clones, and not every one. The data contain about 250,000 clones, roughly 73% of them singletons. Source material: PBMCs. The receptors here all came from a boy between 10 and 17 years old in good health and CMV-seronegative. Each CDR3 is given with its conserved first and last residue. Fields, in order: D gene, clone size, V gene, J gene, CDR3 DNA, CDR3 protein. The D gene is left open where the match is weak. Clone size is shown for a subset of rows, as once, few, many or a class of expanded clone.

d_call: .; clone_size: once; v_call: TRBV29-1; j_call: TRBJ1-1; cdr3_nt: TGCAGCGTTGATCCCAGGGGAAACACTGAAGCTTTCTTT; cdr3_aa: CSVDPRGNTEAFF
d_call: .; clone_size: once; v_call: TRBV14; j_call: TRBJ2-2; cdr3_nt: TGTGCCAGCAGCCCTCCGCAGGGCCGCCTGAACACCGGGGAGCTGTTTTTT; cdr3_aa: CASSPPQGRLNTGELFF
d_call: TRBD2; clone_size: .; v_call: TRBV29-1; j_call: TRBJ2-4; cdr3_nt: TGCAGCGTTGAAAATTTGCGGGGGGAAAACATTCAGTACTTC; cdr3_aa: CSVENLRGENIQYF
d_call: TRBD1; clone_size: .; v_call: TRBV5-1; j_call: TRBJ2-5; cdr3_nt: TGCGCCAGCAGCTTGGATGTGGGACAGCTACAAATGACCCAGTACTTC; cdr3_aa: CASSLDVGQLQMTQYF
d_call: .; clone_size: .; v_call: TRBV5-1; j_call: TRBJ2-2; cdr3_nt: TGCGCCAGCAGCCCGCGCCGGAGGGGAGAGAACACCGGGGAGCTGTTTTTT; cdr3_aa: CASSPRRRGENTGELFF
d_call: .; clone_size: .; v_call: TRBV27; j_call: TRBJ1-2; cdr3_nt: TGTGCCAGCAGTTCGGGAGGGGTCAACTATGGCTACACCTTC; cdr3_aa: CASSSGGVNYGYTF
d_call: .; clone_size: .; v_call: TRBV7-3; j_call: TRBJ1-2; cdr3_nt: TGTGCCAGCAGCTTATTAGGGCAGGGTGAAGGCTACACCTTC; cdr3_aa: CASSLLGQGEGYTF
d_call: .; clone_size: .; v_call: TRBV18; j_call: TRBJ2-1; cdr3_nt: TGTGCCAGCTCACGAGAGTTCTCCTACAATGAGCAGTTCTTC; cdr3_aa: CASSREFSYNEQFF
d_call: .; clone_size: once; v_call: TRBV5-1; j_call: TRBJ2-3; cdr3_nt: TGCGCCAGCAGCTTCCCTCGGGAAGCGAGCACAGATACGCAGTATTTT; cdr3_aa: CASSFPREASTDTQYF
d_call: .; clone_size: few; v_call: TRBV27; j_call: TRBJ2-1; cdr3_nt: TGTGCCAGCAGTACTACCCGGGTCCCCTACAATGAGCAGTTCTTC; cdr3_aa: CASSTTRVPYNEQFF
d_call: .; clone_size: .; v_call: TRBV9; j_call: TRBJ2-2; cdr3_nt: TGTGCCAGCATGGGGGACGGGGCTAGCGGAGGGGGTAACACCGGGGAGCTGTTTTTT; cdr3_aa: CASMGDGASGGGNTGELFF
d_call: .; clone_size: once; v_call: TRBV10-1; j_call: TRBJ1-1; cdr3_nt: TGCGCCAGCCGACAGGACTTGAACACTGAAGCTTTCTTT; cdr3_aa: CASRQDLNTEAFF
d_call: TRBD1; clone_size: few; v_call: TRBV29-1; j_call: TRBJ1-1; cdr3_nt: TGCAGCGGACTCGGGACAGGGGGTCAACCAGCTTTCTTT; cdr3_aa: CSGLGTGGQPAFF
d_call: .; clone_size: once; v_call: TRBV14; j_call: TRBJ2-5; cdr3_nt: TGTGCCAGCAGCCCCCAACTACAAGAGACCCAGTACTTC; cdr3_aa: CASSPQLQETQYF
d_call: .; clone_size: .; v_call: TRBV27; j_call: TRBJ2-7; cdr3_nt: TGTGCCAGCAGAAATCCCGGGCAGGGAATCTCCTACGAGCAGTACTTC; cdr3_aa: CASRNPGQGISYEQYF
d_call: .; clone_size: .; v_call: TRBV19; j_call: TRBJ1-1; cdr3_nt: TGTGCCAGTAGTATAGAGGGCGTGAACACTGAAGCTTTCTTT; cdr3_aa: CASSIEGVNTEAFF
d_call: TRBD2; clone_size: .; v_call: TRBV4-1; j_call: TRBJ2-5; cdr3_nt: TGCGCCAGCAGCCAAGTTACAACTAGCGGGGGGTACCAAGAGACCCAGTACTTC; cdr3_aa: CASSQVTTSGGYQETQYF
d_call: .; clone_size: once; v_call: TRBV4-1; j_call: TRBJ2-3; cdr3_nt: TGCGCCAGCAGCCAAGCGTTCGAGTTGACAGATACGCAGTATTTT; cdr3_aa: CASSQAFELTDTQYF
d_call: .; clone_size: .; v_call: TRBV6-1; j_call: TRBJ2-1; cdr3_nt: TGTGCCAGCAGTCAAGACCGGGACATAGCCTACAATGAGCAGTTCTTC; cdr3_aa: CASSQDRDIAYNEQFF
d_call: .; clone_size: .; v_call: TRBV2; j_call: TRBJ2-3; cdr3_nt: TGTGCCAGCAGCGAAGGACTCGAGAGCGCAGATACGCAGTATTTT; cdr3_aa: CASSEGLESADTQYF
d_call: .; clone_size: once; v_call: TRBV19; j_call: TRBJ1-4; cdr3_nt: TGTGCCAGTAGGACAGCGTGGGCCTCGTGGGAAAAACTGTTTTTT; cdr3_aa: CASRTAWASWEKLFF
d_call: .; clone_size: once; v_call: TRBV6-5; j_call: TRBJ2-3; cdr3_nt: TGTGCCAGCAGTTGGGGGGCAGATACGCAGTATTTT; cdr3_aa: CASSWGADTQYF
d_call: TRBD2; clone_size: .; v_call: TRBV30; j_call: TRBJ2-2; cdr3_nt: TGTGCCTGGGCGGGGCCCCCCAAAACAGCGGGAGGGAACACCGGGGAGCTGTTTTTT; cdr3_aa: CAWAGPPKTAGGNTGELFF
d_call: .; clone_size: .; v_call: TRBV30; j_call: TRBJ1-6; cdr3_nt: TGTGCCTGGAGTCTTGGACAGTCTAATTCACCCCTCCACTTT; cdr3_aa: CAWSLGQSNSPLHF
d_call: .; clone_size: .; v_call: TRBV9; j_call: TRBJ1-4; cdr3_nt: TGTGCCAGCAGCGACAACCGGGGAAATAATGAAAAACTGTTTTTT; cdr3_aa: CASSDNRGNNEKLFF
d_call: .; clone_size: .; v_call: TRBV11-2; j_call: TRBJ1-5; cdr3_nt: TGTGCCAGCAGCTTAGAGCGTAGTCAGCCCCAGCATTTT; cdr3_aa: CASSLERSQPQHF
d_call: .; clone_size: .; v_call: TRBV4-1; j_call: TRBJ1-5; cdr3_nt: TGCGCCAGCAGCCGGAGCGGGTTGTCGGCTCAGCCCCAGCATTTT; cdr3_aa: CASSRSGLSAQPQHF
d_call: TRBD2; clone_size: .; v_call: TRBV19; j_call: TRBJ2-7; cdr3_nt: TGTGCCAGTAGTATAAGGCGGGAGGGCTACGAGCAGTACTTC; cdr3_aa: CASSIRREGYEQYF
d_call: TRBD2; clone_size: .; v_call: TRBV9; j_call: TRBJ2-1; cdr3_nt: TGTGCCAGCAGCGCACGGACTAGCGGGGGTCATGAGCAGTTCTTC; cdr3_aa: CASSARTSGGHEQFF
d_call: TRBD2; clone_size: .; v_call: TRBV4-2; j_call: TRBJ2-3; cdr3_nt: TGTGCCAGCAGCCAGGAAATAGCGGGAGGGCCTGGCACAGATACGCAGTATTTT; cdr3_aa: CASSQEIAGGPGTDTQYF
d_call: .; clone_size: .; v_call: TRBV14; j_call: TRBJ2-7; cdr3_nt: TGTGCCAGCAGCCAAGGCAAGGGGGTCTACGAGCAGTACTTC; cdr3_aa: CASSQGKGVYEQYF